The subject of this entry is one T cell receptor (beta chain). This clonotype was detected a few times. No cognate antigen has been identified for it. No base qualities exist here, and no much larger clone lies one base off it. Library preparation used RT-PCR. The sample was run on an Illumina HiSeq 2500. Starting from the raw public reads, TCRdb applied fastp trimming at Q25, assembled clones with MiXCR and retained in-frame beta chains. When rows share a CDR3 protein, they turn into one entry using the most common DNA and genes. Recorded for this sample are 450,000 to 600,000 distinct CDR3 sequences; 7.5% to 8.5% of them occurred a single time. The top ten clonotypes cover roughly 13% of the sample. This sample was taken from a study of response to subunit inactivated influenza vaccine (dated by TCRdb to about 2018). About the full investigation: To follow how T cells responded to a trivalent subunit inactivated influenza vaccine, the researchers relied on deep quantitative profiling of the T cell receptor repertoire. The paper as a whole reports these results and caveats: The authors proposed that each seasonal influenza vaccination may bring in only a limited number of new T cells.

V is cut back by 5 bases and J by 6 bases, with 4 bases in the junction unmatched. From the cysteine up to the phenylalanine, the CDR3 has a length of 15 residues. Of all the DNA, just the CDR3 is kept, 45 bases in frame from base 1. The receptor chain draws on TRBV12-3 or TRBV12-4 and TRBJ2-2; 12 of the junction bases match TRBD1. Specimen: PBMCs from blood, collected less than 25 months after vaccination. This TCR was sampled from a man in his fifties or sixties who received an inactivated influenza vaccine. Donor details come from another sample of the same person, matched by shared clones. The sequenced DNA is TGTGCCAGCAGTGGGACAGGGGGCTTTGCCGGGGAGCTGTTTTTT. Its protein reads: CASSGTGGFAGELFF.